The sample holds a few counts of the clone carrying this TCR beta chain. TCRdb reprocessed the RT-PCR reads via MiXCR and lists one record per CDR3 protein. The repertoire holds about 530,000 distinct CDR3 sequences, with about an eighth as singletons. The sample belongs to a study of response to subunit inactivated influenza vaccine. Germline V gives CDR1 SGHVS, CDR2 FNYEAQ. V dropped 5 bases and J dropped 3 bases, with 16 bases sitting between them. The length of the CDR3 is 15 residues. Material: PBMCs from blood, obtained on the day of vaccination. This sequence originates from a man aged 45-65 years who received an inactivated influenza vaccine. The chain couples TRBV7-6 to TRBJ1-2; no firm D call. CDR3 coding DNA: TGTGCCAGCAGCCTTCAGCCCGCCGGAGACTATGGCTACACCTTC. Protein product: CASSLQPAGDYGYTF.